The entry that follows covers one T cell receptor (beta chain) sequence. Its antigen remains unidentified. The junction does not match germline at one end; this may be a read error. The CDR3 spans 16 residues. From germline, CDR1 is SNHLY and CDR2 FYNNEI. The data derive from a study of metastatic and nonmetastatic thyroid tumors. About the study: Peripheral blood and tumor or nodule samples from malignant and benign thyroid patients were compared.

No treatment had been given to any patient before thyroid surgery. Study findings and constraints: The study reportedly found significantly higher TCR beta diversity in malignant thyroid tumors than benign nodules, in blood and tumor.

In the authors' methods: CDR3 differences across clinicopathological groups were used to build a distant-metastasis classifier for papillary thyroid cancer. TCRdb used MiXCR to call clones anew from the PCR reads. The V and J calls were not made by the authors but by TCRdb's processing. The data hold about 15,000 clones, with about 24% observed a single time. The V call is TRBV2, the J call TRBJ2-1, with a tentative D call TRBD2 (5 bases). The clonotype was recovered from a female donor with papillary thyroid cancer or a benign thyroid nodule (not recorded which). Some clones in this sample may be carry-over from other donors' samples. Sequenced material: adjacent normal tissue. CDR3 sequence: CASRPSGSRSCNEQFF. As DNA, the CDR3 is TGTGCCAGCAGACCCAGCGGCTCCAGGTCCTGCAATGAGCAGTTCTTC.